This record covers a single T cell receptor (beta chain). Antigen: not known. A multiplex PCR was run with 60 Vbeta primers and 13 Jbeta primers. Libraries were prepared by immunoSEQ multiplex PCR; TCRdb keeps only in-frame clonotypes and omits some of them. The sample has over 150,000 clones, over 70% seen once. V shed 4 bases and J 4 bases; nucleotides not matched to a gene: 9. CDR1 is MNHNS and CDR2 is SASEGT in the germline V gene. The CDR3 is 16 residues long. The entry originates in a study of cytomegalovirus exposure and HLA in healthy donors. Study-level points and caveats: Later analysis showed most CMV-associated TCR beta chains appearing HLA-restricted. The study flagged 150 to 200 TCR beta chains as cytomegalovirus-associated.

The chain couples TRBV6-1 to TRBJ1-2; 10 bases fit TRBD1. The sequenced material came from PBMCs. The source of this sequence is a man younger than 40 in good health and CMV-seropositive. The CDR3 DNA is TGTGCCAGCAGTGTGGTTCGGACAGGGGGTTTCTATGGCTACACCTTC. Its protein is CASSVVRTGGFYGYTF.